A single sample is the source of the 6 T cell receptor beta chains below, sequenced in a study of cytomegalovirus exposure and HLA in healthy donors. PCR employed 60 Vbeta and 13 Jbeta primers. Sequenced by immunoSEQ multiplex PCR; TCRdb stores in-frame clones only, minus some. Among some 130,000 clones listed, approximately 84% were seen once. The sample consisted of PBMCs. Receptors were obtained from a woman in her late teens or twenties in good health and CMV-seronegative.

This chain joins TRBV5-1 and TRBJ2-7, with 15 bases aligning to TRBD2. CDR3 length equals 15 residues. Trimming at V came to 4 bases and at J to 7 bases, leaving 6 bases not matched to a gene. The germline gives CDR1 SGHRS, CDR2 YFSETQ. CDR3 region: CASSPGLAGGPEQYF. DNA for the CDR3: TGCGCCAGCAGCCCCGGACTAGCGGGAGGGCCAGAGCAGTACTTC. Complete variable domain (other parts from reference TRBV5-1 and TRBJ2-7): KAGVTQTPRYLIKTRGQQVTLSCSPISGHRSVSWYQQTPGQGLQFLFEYFSETQRNKGNFPGRFSGRQFSNSRSEMNVSTLELGDSALYLCASSPGLAGGPEQYFGPGTRLTVT.

The CDR3 coding sequence is TGTGCCAGCAGCCAGCGGGACACTCGGAACACTGAAGCTTTCTTT. It codes for CASSQRDTRNTEAFF. This chain joins TRBV7-9 and TRBJ1-1, with D perhaps matching TRBD1 (6 bases). V shed 5 bases and J shed 1 base, with 14 bases lying between them. Germline V gene lookup returns CDR1 SEHNR and CDR2 FQNEAQ (reference sequence). CDR3 length: 15 residues.

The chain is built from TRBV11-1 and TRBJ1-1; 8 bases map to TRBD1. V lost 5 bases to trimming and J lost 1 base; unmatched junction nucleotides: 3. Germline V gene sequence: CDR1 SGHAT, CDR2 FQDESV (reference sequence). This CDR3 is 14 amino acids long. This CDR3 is CASSPGQGNTEAFF. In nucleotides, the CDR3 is TGTGCCAGCAGCCCTGGACAGGGGAACACTGAAGCTTTCTTT.

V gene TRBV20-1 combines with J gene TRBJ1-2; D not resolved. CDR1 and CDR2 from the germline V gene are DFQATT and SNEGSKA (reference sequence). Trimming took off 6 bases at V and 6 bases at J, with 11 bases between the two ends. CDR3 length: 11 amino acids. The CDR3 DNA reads TGCAGTGCCCGCGGGGTAAATGGCTACACCTTC. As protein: CSARGVNGYTF.

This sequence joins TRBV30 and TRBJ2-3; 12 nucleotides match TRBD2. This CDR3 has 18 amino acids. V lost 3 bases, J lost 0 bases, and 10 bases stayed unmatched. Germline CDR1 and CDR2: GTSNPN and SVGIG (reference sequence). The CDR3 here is CAWRTGTSGRLSTDTQYF. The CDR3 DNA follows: TGTGCCTGGAGGACCGGGACTAGCGGGCGACTAAGCACAGATACGCAGTATTTT.

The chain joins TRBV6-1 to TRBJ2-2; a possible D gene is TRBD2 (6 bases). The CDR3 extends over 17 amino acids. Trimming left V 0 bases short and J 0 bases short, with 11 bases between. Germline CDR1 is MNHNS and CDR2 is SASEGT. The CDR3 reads CASSEAGGLTNTGELFF. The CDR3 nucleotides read TGTGCCAGCAGTGAAGCCGGGGGTCTAACGAACACCGGGGAGCTGTTTTTT.